The clone carrying this T cell receptor (beta chain) turned up a few times. As yet, its antigen is unknown. This specimen belongs to a study of T cells after yellow fever vaccination. Across the whole study: Fractions of low cell number were prepared using SMART-Seq v4 Ultra Low Input. Overall study findings and caveats: Most clones from primary vaccination were detected again post-booster (roughly 95% CD4, 70% to 90% CD8).

TCRdb analysed the 5' RACE reads with MiXCR anew, one entry per CDR3 protein. Seen here are about 340,000 distinct CDR3 sequences, almost 4% observed once, and the top ten hold 24%. This specimen consisted of PBMCs, obtained 5 days after the yellow fever booster vaccination. The sequence came from a young man who received the YFV17D yellow fever vaccine.

CDR3 nucleotides: TGTGCCAGCAGCCAGGCAGGGGGGGACAATGAGCAGTTCTTC. Encoded protein: CASSQAGGDNEQFF. This sequence joins TRBV3-1 and TRBJ2-1; D tentatively fits TRBD1 or TRBD2 (7 bases each). This CDR3 is 14 amino acids long. Germline V lookup: CDR1 LGHDT, CDR2 YNNKEL (reference sequence). The V end was cut by 3 bases, the J end by 5 bases, with 11 bases between.